What follows are 14 T cell receptor beta chains derived from one specimen sequenced in a study of blood T cell repertoires in COVID-19. Measured with immunoSEQ multiplex PCR; TCRdb has only the in-frame clones, and not every one. Seen here are about 110,000 clones, over 70% observed once, and the top ten hold 0.9%. Sequenced: peripheral blood. The receptors were gathered from a human donor with acute or convalescent COVID-19. The donor label of this sample is uncertain.

The V call is TRBV9, the J call TRBJ2-6, with D uncertain. The V end lost 3 bases, the J end lost 2 bases, and 9 bases lay between the germline ends. CDR3 length: 15 amino acids. Germline values: CDR1 SGDLS, CDR2 YYNGEE. The CDR3 loop reads CASSALTAGANVLTF. The CDR3 DNA is TGTGCCAGCAGCGCCCTCACTGCTGGGGCCAACGTCCTGACTTTC.

The gene calls are TRBV7-9 and TRBJ2-1; a weak D match, TRBD1 (5 bases). CDR3 length: 15 amino acids. V shed 0 bases and J shed 6 bases, with 12 bases lying between them. Germline loops: CDR1 SEHNR, CDR2 FQNEAQ (reference sequence). In DNA, the CDR3 is TGTGCCAGCAGCTTAGCGGGCAGGGCCTCCAATGAGCAGTTCTTC. It specifies CASSLAGRASNEQFF.

V is TRBV11-3 and J is TRBJ2-5; the D gene is possibly TRBD2 (7 bases). Trimming removed 5 bases from V and 5 bases from J, with 18 bases in between. This CDR3 is 15 amino acids long. Germline-derived CDR1 and CDR2 are SGHNT and YENEEA. CDR3 sequence: CASSLGGQAGETQYF. The CDR3 nucleotides read TGTGCCAGCAGCCTGGGGGGGCAGGCCGGGGAGACCCAGTACTTC.

The chain has TRBV5-1 and TRBJ1-1; D is possibly TRBD1 (5 bases). Between the trimmed V and J ends, which lost 4 bases and 3 bases, there was a span of 16 bases. The CDR3 covers 15 residues. Germline V lookup: CDR1 SGHRS, CDR2 YFSETQ. The CDR3 is CASSPFMGRDTEAFF. Written as DNA, the CDR3 is TGCGCCAGCAGCCCCTTTATGGGGCGAGACACTGAAGCTTTCTTT.

The J gene is TRBJ2-5, the V gene TRBV7-9; D is possibly TRBD1 (5 bases). Trimming removed 4 bases from V and 1 base from J, with 16 bases in between. Germline CDR1 SEHNR, CDR2 FQNEAQ (reference sequence). The CDR3 runs to 16 residues. CDR3 nucleotides: TGTGCCAGCAGCTCAGGGTTAGTTGACAGCCAAGAGACCCAGTACTTC. Residues: CASSSGLVDSQETQYF.

The gene calls are TRBV3-1 (or the pseudogene TRBV3-2) and TRBJ2-4, with D perhaps matching TRBD2 (5 bases). The CDR3 has 15 residues. V shed 2 bases and J shed 2 bases, with 10 bases lying between them. The germline gives CDR1 LGHDT, CDR2 YNNKEL (reference sequence). CDR3 protein: CASSQPIASKNIQYF. The CDR3 DNA reads TGTGCCAGCAGCCAACCGATAGCGTCCAAAAACATTCAGTACTTC.

The chain is built from TRBV19 and TRBJ1-2, with TRBD1 identical over 10 bases. V dropped 3 bases and J dropped 3; count of bases not matched to a gene: 7. Germline values: CDR1 LNHDA, CDR2 SQIVND (reference sequence). The CDR3 length is 16 residues. The DNA of the CDR3 is TGTGCCAGTAGTATTAGGGGACAGGGGCTGGACTATGGCTACACCTTC. This sequence encodes CASSIRGQGLDYGYTF.

The chain combines TRBV18 with TRBJ2-5; no definite D call. Germline-derived CDR1 and CDR2 are KGHSH and LQKENI. This CDR3 comprises 13 residues. Trimming cost V 4 bases and J 3 bases, with 9 bases left between them. CDR3 coding DNA: TGTGCCAGCTCACAGGAGCCCGAAGAGACCCAGTACTTC. Its translation is CASSQEPEETQYF.

V usage is TRBV5-6 and J usage is TRBJ2-2, with TRBD2 matching 12 bases. Germline values: CDR1 SGHDT, CDR2 YYEEEE. This CDR3 contains 15 residues. V lost 4 bases to trimming and J lost 7 bases; unmatched junction nucleotides: 5. CDR3 region: CASSDLTSGGGELFF. DNA of the CDR3: TGTGCCAGCAGCGACCTGACTAGCGGGGGCGGGGAGCTGTTTTTT.

CDR3 nucleotide sequence: TGTGCCAGCAGCCCCGACTGGGTCGATGAGCAGTTCTTC. Translation: CASSPDWVDEQFF. The V and J genes are TRBV7-9 and TRBJ2-1; D is unclear. The germline V gene encodes CDR1 SEHNR and CDR2 FQNEAQ (reference sequence). The CDR3 has 13 residues. V was cut by 5 bases and J by 8 bases, with 13 bases left in between.

V usage is TRBV6-5 and J usage is TRBJ1-2; 7 bases map to TRBD1. The CDR3 runs 14 residues. J gave up 8 bases and V 0 bases, and 6 bases lay outside the gene matches. Germline V CDR1 and CDR2: MNHEY, SVGAGI. The CDR3 spells CASSYSAQGVGYTF. The CDR3 DNA is TGTGCCAGCAGTTACTCCGCCCAGGGGGTGGGCTACACCTTC.

The chain couples TRBV4-1 to TRBJ1-2, with a tentative D call TRBD1 (5 bases). This CDR3 contains 14 residues. V lost 4 bases and J lost 5, with 14 bases in between. CDR1 MGHRA and CDR2 YSYEKL come from the germline V gene. CDR3 sequence reads: CASSRPDRPYGYTF. CDR3 sequence (DNA): TGCGCCAGCAGCCGACCCGACAGACCATATGGCTACACCTTC.

The sample holds one count of this clone. V and J are TRBV9 and TRBJ1-4; TRBD1 aligns across 9 bases. With V trimmed by 0 bases and J by 6 bases, 3 bases remained unmatched. This CDR3 is built from 15 residues. Germline V gene data show CDR1 as SGDLS and CDR2 as YYNGEE. The CDR3 DNA reads as TGTGCCAGCAGCGTAGCGGGGACAGGGTATGAAAAACTGTTTTTT. It is translated as CASSVAGTGYEKLFF.

The V and J genes are TRBV30 and TRBJ1-6; D call uncertain. V lost 1 base and J lost 9, with 19 bases in between. Germline V lookup: CDR1 GTSNPN, CDR2 SVGIG (reference sequence). The CDR3 extends over 16 amino acids. The CDR3 DNA sequence: TGTGCCTGGAGTGACAAGCTCTCGGATTACAGTTCACCCCTCCACTTT. It yields the protein CAWSDKLSDYSSPLHF.